One and the same sample provided the 30 T cell receptor beta chains below, sequenced in a study of cytomegalovirus exposure and HLA in healthy donors. The PCR had 60 Vbeta and 13 Jbeta primers. The data were produced by immunoSEQ multiplex PCR, yet TCRdb's version contains in-frame clones alone and is incomplete. Its table lists 200,000 or so clones. The source material was PBMCs. These receptors were collected from a girl aged 2-10 years in good health and CMV-seropositive.

The V and J genes are TRBV2 and TRBJ2-2; 8 positions match TRBD1. The germline CDR1 and CDR2 sequences are SNHLY and FYNNEI. The CDR3 consists of 16 residues. The V gene end was trimmed by 3 bases and the J gene end by 3 bases; junction bases not matched to a gene: 6. The CDR3 reads CASSEGAGGYTGELFF. CDR3 coding DNA: TGTGCCAGCAGTGAGGGGGCAGGGGGCTACACCGGGGAGCTGTTTTTT.

V and J are TRBV5-1 and TRBJ1-1, with 7 bases lining up with TRBD1. This CDR3 spans 14 amino acids. Germline V gene sequence: CDR1 SGHRS, CDR2 YFSETQ. With V trimmed by 0 bases and J by 6 bases, 5 bases remained unmatched. This CDR3 reads CASSLEVRGAEAFF. The DNA for the CDR3 is TGCGCCAGCAGCTTGGAGGTCAGGGGGGCTGAAGCTTTCTTT.

The CDR3 bases are TGTGCCAGCAGCTTAGCCCTGCAGGGGGAGACCCAGTACTTC. Translation: CASSLALQGETQYF. The chain recombines TRBV13 with TRBJ2-5; tentative D call: TRBD1 (6 bases). The CDR3 has 14 amino acids. Germline loops: CDR1 PRHDT, CDR2 FYEKMQ (reference sequence). Trimming took off 1 base at V and 5 bases at J, with 11 bases between the two ends. Full variable domain (remainder filled in from reference TRBV13 and TRBJ2-5): AAGVIQSPRHLIKEKRETATLKCYPIPRHDTVYWYQQGPGQDPQFLISFYEKMQSDKGSIPDRFSAQQFSDYHSELNMSSLELGDSALYFCASSLALQGETQYFGPGTRLLVL.

The chain uses TRBV28 and TRBJ1-4; D is ambiguous. The CDR3 is made up of 12 amino acids. V was cut by 8 bases and J by 6 bases, with 10 bases left in between. Per the germline V gene, CDR1 is MDHEN and CDR2 is SYDVKM. CDR3 in DNA: TGTGCCAGCTCCGAGGTGTATGAAAAACTGTTTTTT. Amino acid sequence: CASSEVYEKLFF.

The chain uses TRBV28 and TRBJ2-7; 13 bases fit TRBD2. The germline V gene has CDR1 MDHEN and CDR2 SYDVKM. The CDR3 is made up of 14 amino acids. With 6 bases clipped from V and 4 bases from J, the junction kept 3 bases outside the gene matches. CDR3 loop: CASRSGLAGYEQYF. CDR3 DNA: TGTGCCAGCAGGTCGGGACTAGCGGGATACGAGCAGTACTTC.

The CDR3 spells CASSPSGVQETQYF. Written as DNA, the CDR3 is TGTGCCAGCTCACCAAGCGGCGTACAAGAGACCCAGTACTTC. The rearrangement links TRBV18 to TRBJ2-5, with a possible D match to TRBD2 (5 bases). From germline, CDR1 is KGHSH and CDR2 LQKENI. Trimming took 2 bases from V and 2 from J, leaving 9 bases between them. The CDR3 runs 14 residues. The full variable domain, rest sourced from reference TRBV18 and TRBJ2-5, is NAGVMQNPRHLVRRRGQEARLRCSPMKGHSHVYWYRQLPEEGLKFMVYLQKENIIDESGMPKERFSAEFPKEGPSILRIQQVVRGDSAAYFCASSPSGVQETQYFGPGTRLLVL.

V gene TRBV27 combines with J gene TRBJ1-5, with a weak D call TRBD1 (5 bases). The V and J ends lost 4 bases and 0 bases respectively, with 13 bases between them. Germline V gene lookup returns CDR1 MNHEY and CDR2 SMNVEV (reference sequence). The CDR3 is 16 amino acids. The CDR3 DNA is TGTGCCAGCAGTTCGTTGTCGGGGGATAGCAATCAGCCCCAGCATTTT. Translated, it gives CASSSLSGDSNQPQHF.

This chain uses TRBV5-1 with TRBJ2-5; D gene ambiguous. The DNA matches TRBJ2-7 better at its end, which makes the J call doubtful. This CDR3 has 16 amino acids. Germline loops: CDR1 SGHRS, CDR2 YFSETQ. The CDR3 DNA follows: TGCGCCAGCAGCTTGATATCTCGGCCCTTGGGCTACGAGCAGTACTTC. This sequence encodes CASSLISRPLGYEQYF.

The chain recombines TRBV11-2 with TRBJ2-3; D gene uncertain. V shed 1 base and J shed 3 bases, with 14 bases lying between them. There are 16 residues in the CDR3. Germline V CDR1 and CDR2: SGHAT, FQNNGV. The CDR3 DNA follows: TGTGCCAGCAGCTTAGGCGGAGCAGACCCTACAGATACGCAGTATTTT. Protein product: CASSLGGADPTDTQYF.

This chain joins TRBV19 and TRBJ2-3; 7 bases are a match to TRBD2. Trimming took 3 bases from V and 2 from J; bases not matched to a gene: 5. Germline CDR1 reads LNHDA; CDR2 reads SQIVND (reference sequence). CDR3 size: 15 residues. This CDR3 is CASSMGGVYTDTQYF. CDR3 DNA: TGTGCCAGTAGTATGGGGGGGGTTTACACAGATACGCAGTATTTT.

The V and J genes are TRBV5-1 and TRBJ2-5; D possibly corresponds to TRBD2 (6 bases). The germline CDR1 and CDR2 sequences are SGHRS and YFSETQ. This CDR3 comprises 14 residues. V lost 4 bases and J 4 bases, leaving 14 bases between the germline ends. CDR3 protein: CASSPGGTGETQYF. The CDR3 DNA reads as TGCGCCAGCAGCCCCGGGGGTACGGGAGAGACCCAGTACTTC.

For the CDR3, the DNA is TGTGCCAGCAGACTAGAGGGTCCCCACTATGGCTACACCTTC. Protein sequence: CASRLEGPHYGYTF. The rearrangement uses TRBV7-2 and TRBJ1-2; D ambiguous. Germline-derived CDR1 and CDR2 are SGHTA and FQGNSA. This CDR3 contains 14 residues. The V end was cut by 6 bases, the J end by 3 bases, with 14 bases between.

J is TRBJ1-4 and V is TRBV18; D unclear. V lost 6 bases to trimming and J lost 0 bases, with 14 bases between them. This CDR3 is built from 16 residues. Germline CDR1 and CDR2: KGHSH and LQKENI. CDR3 protein: CASSPPDAATNEKLFF. CDR3 nucleotides: TGTGCCAGCTCGCCCCCAGATGCGGCAACTAATGAAAAACTGTTTTTT. Complete variable domain (other parts from reference TRBV18 and TRBJ1-4): NAGVMQNPRHLVRRRGQEARLRCSPMKGHSHVYWYRQLPEEGLKFMVYLQKENIIDESGMPKERFSAEFPKEGPSILRIQQVVRGDSAAYFCASSPPDAATNEKLFFGSGTQLSVL.

The chain carries TRBV6-1 and TRBJ1-5, with D unclear. The V end lost 5 bases, the J end lost 9 bases, and 20 bases lay between the germline ends. The CDR3 extends over 15 amino acids. The germline CDR1 and CDR2 sequences are MNHNS and SASEGT. CDR3 loop: CASSIRELGGRPQHF. The DNA of the CDR3 is TGTGCCAGCAGTATCCGGGAATTGGGAGGTCGGCCCCAGCATTTT.

This chain links TRBV27 with TRBJ2-7, with TRBD1 matching over 8 bases. CDR1 and CDR2 (germline): MNHEY, SMNVEV (reference sequence). This CDR3 comprises 12 residues. Unmatched junction bases numbered 2, after V lost 6 bases and J lost 4 bases. The CDR3 DNA is TGTGCCAGCAGGGACAGGGCGTACGAGCAGTACTTC. Its translation is CASRDRAYEQYF.

This chain uses TRBV7-8 with TRBJ2-3, with 8 nucleotides matching TRBD2. The germline V gene encodes CDR1 SGHVS and CDR2 FQNEAQ. The ends lost 8 bases at V and 4 bases at J; junction bases unmatched: 11. The CDR3 has 15 residues. CDR3 DNA: TGTGCCAGCCAACTACTAGCGGCCGCTCCAGATACGCAGTATTTT. Amino acids: CASQLLAAAPDTQYF.

This chain uses TRBV7-9 with TRBJ1-5; unclear D gene. The CDR3 is made up of 15 amino acids. V lost 3 bases and J 3 bases, leaving 12 bases between the germline ends. Germline V gene sequence: CDR1 SEHNR, CDR2 FQNEAQ (reference sequence). The CDR3 coding sequence is TGTGCCAGCAGCTTCGCGTTTGGGCTCAATCAGCCCCAGCATTTT. Protein: CASSFAFGLNQPQHF.

The V gene is TRBV5-1, the J gene TRBJ2-1; 10 bases align to TRBD2. This CDR3 region has 15 residues. V lost 2 bases, J lost 3 bases, and 2 bases stayed unmatched. The V gene's germline CDR1 is SGHRS and CDR2 YFSETQ. CDR3 sequence reads: CASSFLAGVYNEQFF. The CDR3 DNA reads as TGCGCCAGCAGCTTCCTAGCGGGAGTCTACAATGAGCAGTTCTTC. Based on the CDR3 plus reference TRBV5-1 and TRBJ2-1, the full variable domain is KAGVTQTPRYLIKTRGQQVTLSCSPISGHRSVSWYQQTPGQGLQFLFEYFSETQRNKGNFPGRFSGRQFSNSRSEMNVSTLELGDSALYLCASSFLAGVYNEQFFGPGTRLTVL.

The J gene is TRBJ2-5, the V gene TRBV7-6; 11 bases are a match to TRBD2. V dropped 3 bases and J dropped 5; count of bases not matched to a gene: 5. Germline assignment: CDR1 SGHVS and CDR2 FNYEAQ. The CDR3 spans 15 residues. As DNA, the CDR3 is TGTGCCAGCAGCTTCCTAGCGGGAGGCGGGGAGACCCAGTACTTC. This sequence encodes CASSFLAGGGETQYF.

The V call is TRBV5-1, the J call TRBJ2-7; TRBD2 is a possible D gene (6 bases). Germline CDR1 SGHRS, CDR2 YFSETQ. V lost 4 bases and J lost 3, with 14 bases in between. CDR3 length: 14 residues. CDR3 residues: CASSPGLGYYEQYF. DNA of the CDR3: TGCGCCAGCAGCCCGGGACTTGGATACTACGAGCAGTACTTC.

On this clone: The sample contains more than one DNA sequence encoding this CDR3. The rearrangement uses TRBV5-4 and TRBJ2-3; no firm D call. Germline CDR1 SGHNT, CDR2 YYREEE (reference sequence). Between the trimmed V and J ends, which lost 0 bases and 0 bases, there was a span of 8 bases. The CDR3 loop spans 15 amino acids. The CDR3 nucleotides read TGTGCCAGCAGCTTGGGGCTTTACAGCACAGATACGCAGTATTTT. As protein: CASSLGLYSTDTQYF.

The CDR3: CASSFSPTRLEQYF. The CDR3 bases are TGTGCCAGCAGTTTTTCCCCAACTAGACTCGAGCAGTACTTC. The chain combines TRBV27 with TRBJ2-7; D is possibly TRBD2 (5 bases). Trimming stripped 3 bases from V and 6 bases from J, with 15 bases between. Per the germline V gene, CDR1 is MNHEY and CDR2 is SMNVEV (reference sequence). CDR3 size: 14 residues.

The chain links TRBV4-1 to TRBJ2-7; TRBD1 aligns across 9 bases. The CDR3 extends over 17 amino acids. Germline CDR1 MGHRA, CDR2 YSYEKL. J gave up 2 bases and V 1 base, and 9 bases lay outside the gene matches. CDR3 DNA sequence: TGCGCCAGCAGCCAAGTTTTCTCGGGACAGGGCACCTACGAGCAGTACTTC. This encodes CASSQVFSGQGTYEQYF.

This rearrangement joins TRBV7-8 to TRBJ2-1; 8 bases map to TRBD2. CDR3 length: 13 residues. J lost 8 bases, V lost 5 bases, and 5 bases had no gene match. Germline V CDR1 and CDR2: SGHVS, FQNEAQ. The chain's CDR3 is CASSPRTSYEQFF. The CDR3 DNA reads as TGTGCCAGCAGCCCCCGGACTAGCTATGAGCAGTTCTTC.

J is TRBJ2-3 and V is TRBV27, with 10 bases fitting TRBD2. J was trimmed by 0 bases and V by 5 bases; bases with no gene match: 5. This CDR3 has 16 residues. The germline V gene has CDR1 MNHEY and CDR2 SMNVEV (reference sequence). The CDR3 loop is CASSPGLAESTDTQYF. CDR3 DNA: TGTGCCAGCAGTCCTGGACTAGCGGAAAGCACAGATACGCAGTATTTT.

This chain uses TRBV15 with TRBJ2-5, with 7 bases matching TRBD1. Looked up from germline, CDR1 is LNHNV and CDR2 is YYDKDF (reference sequence). The CDR3 has 19 residues. Trimming cost V 1 base and J 5 bases; bases outside gene matches: 19. CDR3 sequence: CATSRVSSLGQGVMETQYF. The CDR3 DNA reads as TGTGCCACCAGCAGAGTCTCTTCCCTGGGGCAGGGGGTTATGGAGACCCAGTACTTC. The full variable domain, completed using reference TRBV15 and TRBJ2-5, is DAMVIQNPRYQVTQFGKPVTLSCSQTLNHNVMYWYQQKSSQAPKLLFHYYDKDFNNEADTPDNFQSRRPNTSFCFLDIRSPGLGDTAMYLCATSRVSSLGQGVMETQYFGPGTRLLVL.

The rearrangement uses TRBV11-2 and TRBJ2-1, with D perhaps matching TRBD2 (6 bases). There are 14 residues in the CDR3. The V gene lost 1 base and the J gene lost 4 bases, with 8 bases spanning the gap. Germline V gene sequence: CDR1 SGHAT, CDR2 FQNNGV. The DNA of the CDR3 is TGTGCCAGCAGCTTAGCGGGAGCATACAATGAGCAGTTCTTC. Translation: CASSLAGAYNEQFF.

This chain joins TRBV27 and TRBJ1-1; D not certain. This CDR3 has 16 residues. Trimming removed 4 bases at V and 0 bases at J, with 15 bases between. In germline, CDR1 is MNHEY, CDR2 SMNVEV (reference sequence). CDR3 DNA sequence: TGTGCCAGCAGTTCCTGGGCAGCCCAAATGAACACTGAAGCTTTCTTT. Translation: CASSSWAAQMNTEAFF.

V is TRBV2 and J is TRBJ2-7, with 14 bases identical to TRBD2. CDR1 and CDR2 (germline): SNHLY, FYNNEI. This CDR3 has 17 amino acids. V lost 3 bases to trimming and J lost 2 bases; unmatched junction nucleotides: 6. In nucleotides, the CDR3 is TGTGCCAGCAGTGAGGAGACTAGCGGGAGGGTTACCTACGAGCAGTACTTC. This gives the protein CASSEETSGRVTYEQYF.

The J gene is TRBJ2-2, the V gene TRBV27, with 7 positions matching TRBD2. Trimming at V came to 7 bases and at J to 4 bases, leaving 18 bases not matched to a gene. CDR3 length: 18 amino acids. CDR1 MNHEY and CDR2 SMNVEV come from the germline V gene (reference sequence). CDR3 sequence (DNA): TGTGCCAGCACAGGGAGGGCCACCTCGGGAAGGGTCACCGGGGAGCTGTTTTTT. It is translated as CASTGRATSGRVTGELFF.